This T cell receptor (beta chain) was sequenced for a study of cytomegalovirus exposure and HLA in healthy donors. General study results and limits: Among TCR sequences, most were rare, though some public TCRs appeared in many donors. Cytomegalovirus association was assigned to approximately 160 TCR beta chains.

Of note for this clone: Antigen: not known. No conserved phenylalanine or tryptophan ends this CDR3, so it is likely a read error. It is unclear where the CDR3 begins or ends on the DNA, so no DNA is shown, and the CDR3 is as TCRdb lists it.

TCRdb's copy holds only in-frame clones and misses some; the assay was immunoSEQ multiplex PCR. The sample carries 100,000 or so clones, approximately 94% recorded once. Per germline, CDR1 SGHRS and CDR2 YFSETQ. Inclusive of both ends, the CDR3 amounts to 12 amino acids. The rearrangement uses TRBV5-1 and TRBJ2-7; the table's D call of TRBD2 was not tested on the DNA. Sequenced sample: PBMCs. The receptor was derived from a woman aged 18-35 years in good health and CMV-seronegative. The CDR3 loop reads CASSLEGGPEFL.